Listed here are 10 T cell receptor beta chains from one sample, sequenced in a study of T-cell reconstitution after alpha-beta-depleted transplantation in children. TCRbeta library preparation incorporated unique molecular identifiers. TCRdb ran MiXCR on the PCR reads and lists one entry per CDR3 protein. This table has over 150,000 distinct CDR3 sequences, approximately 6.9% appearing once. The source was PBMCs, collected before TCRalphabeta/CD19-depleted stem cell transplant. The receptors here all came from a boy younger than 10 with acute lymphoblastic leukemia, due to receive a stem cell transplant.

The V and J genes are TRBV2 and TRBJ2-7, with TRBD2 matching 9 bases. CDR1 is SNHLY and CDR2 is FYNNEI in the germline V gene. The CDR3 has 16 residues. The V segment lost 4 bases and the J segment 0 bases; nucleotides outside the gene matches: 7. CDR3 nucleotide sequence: TGTGCCAGCAGTGCTCGACTAGCGGCTAACTCCTACGAGCAGTACTTC. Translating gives CASSARLAANSYEQYF.

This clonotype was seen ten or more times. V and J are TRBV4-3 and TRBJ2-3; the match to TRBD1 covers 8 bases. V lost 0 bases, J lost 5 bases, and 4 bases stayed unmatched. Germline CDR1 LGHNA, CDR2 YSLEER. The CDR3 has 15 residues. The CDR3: CASSQDRGLGDTQYF. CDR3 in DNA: TGCGCCAGCAGCCAAGACAGGGGGCTGGGAGATACGCAGTATTTT.

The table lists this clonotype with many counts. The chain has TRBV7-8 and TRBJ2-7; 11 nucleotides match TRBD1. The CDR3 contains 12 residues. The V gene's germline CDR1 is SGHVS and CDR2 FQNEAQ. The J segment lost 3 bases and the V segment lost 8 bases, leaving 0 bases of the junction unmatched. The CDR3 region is CASGTGGYEQYF. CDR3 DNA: TGTGCCAGCGGGACAGGGGGCTACGAGCAGTACTTC. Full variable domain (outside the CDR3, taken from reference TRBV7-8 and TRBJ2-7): GAGVSQSPRYKVAKRGQDVALRCDPISGHVSLFWYQQALGQGPEFLTYFQNEAQLDKSGLPSDRFFAERPEGSVSTLKIQRTQQEDSAVYLCASGTGGYEQYFGPGTRLTVT.

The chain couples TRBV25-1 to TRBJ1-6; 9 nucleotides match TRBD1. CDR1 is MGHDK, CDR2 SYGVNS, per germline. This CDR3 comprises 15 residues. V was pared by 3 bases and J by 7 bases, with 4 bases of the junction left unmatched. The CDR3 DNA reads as TGTGCCAGCAGTGATCAGACAGGGGGAAATTCACCCCTCCACTTT. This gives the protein CASSDQTGGNSPLHF.

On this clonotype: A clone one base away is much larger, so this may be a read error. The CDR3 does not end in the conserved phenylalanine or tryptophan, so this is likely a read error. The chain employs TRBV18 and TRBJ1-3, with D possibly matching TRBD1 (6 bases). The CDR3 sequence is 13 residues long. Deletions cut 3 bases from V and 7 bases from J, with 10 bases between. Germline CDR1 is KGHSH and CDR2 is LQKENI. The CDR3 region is CASSPGAPNTIYY. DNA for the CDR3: TGTGCCAGCTCACCGGGGGCACCGAACACCATATATTAT.

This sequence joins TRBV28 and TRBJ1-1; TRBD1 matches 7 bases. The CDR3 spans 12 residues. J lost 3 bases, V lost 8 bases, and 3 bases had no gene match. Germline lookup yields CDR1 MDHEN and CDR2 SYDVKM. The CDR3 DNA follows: TGTGCCAGCGTGACAGGGTACACTGAAGCTTTCTTT. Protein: CASVTGYTEAFF. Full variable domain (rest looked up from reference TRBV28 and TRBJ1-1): DVKVTQSSRYLVKRTGEKVFLECVQDMDHENMFWYRQDPGLGLRLIYFSYDVKMKEKGDIPEGYSVSREKKERFSLILESASTNQTSMYLCASVTGYTEAFFGQGTRLTVV.

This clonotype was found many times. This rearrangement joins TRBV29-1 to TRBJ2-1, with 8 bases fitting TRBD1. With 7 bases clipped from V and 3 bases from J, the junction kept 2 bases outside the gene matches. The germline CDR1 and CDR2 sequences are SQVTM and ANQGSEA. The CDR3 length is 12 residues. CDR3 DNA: TGCAGCGCCGGACAGGGCTACAATGAGCAGTTCTTC. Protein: CSAGQGYNEQFF.

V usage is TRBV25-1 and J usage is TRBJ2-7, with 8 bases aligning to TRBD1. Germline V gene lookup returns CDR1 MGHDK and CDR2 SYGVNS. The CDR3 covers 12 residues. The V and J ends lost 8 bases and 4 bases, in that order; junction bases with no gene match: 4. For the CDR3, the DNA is TGTGCCAGCGCGACAGGGGCTTACGAGCAGTACTTC. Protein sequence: CASATGAYEQYF.

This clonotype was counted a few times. This chain's CDR3 is CASGDTPDGGYTF. In DNA, the CDR3 is TGTGCTAGTGGGGACACTCCCGATGGCGGCTACACCTTC. The chain combines TRBV12-5 with TRBJ1-2; the D gene is possibly TRBD1 (5 bases). This CDR3 has 13 amino acids. Deletions cut 6 bases from V and 8 bases from J, with 16 bases between. Germline CDR1 LGHNT, CDR2 FRNRAP.

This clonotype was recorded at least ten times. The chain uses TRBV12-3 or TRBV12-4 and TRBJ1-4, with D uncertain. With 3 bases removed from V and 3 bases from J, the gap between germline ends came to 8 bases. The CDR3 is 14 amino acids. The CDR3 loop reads CASSLSAANEKLFF. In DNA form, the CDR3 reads TGTGCCAGCAGTTTGTCGGCCGCTAATGAAAAACTGTTTTTT.